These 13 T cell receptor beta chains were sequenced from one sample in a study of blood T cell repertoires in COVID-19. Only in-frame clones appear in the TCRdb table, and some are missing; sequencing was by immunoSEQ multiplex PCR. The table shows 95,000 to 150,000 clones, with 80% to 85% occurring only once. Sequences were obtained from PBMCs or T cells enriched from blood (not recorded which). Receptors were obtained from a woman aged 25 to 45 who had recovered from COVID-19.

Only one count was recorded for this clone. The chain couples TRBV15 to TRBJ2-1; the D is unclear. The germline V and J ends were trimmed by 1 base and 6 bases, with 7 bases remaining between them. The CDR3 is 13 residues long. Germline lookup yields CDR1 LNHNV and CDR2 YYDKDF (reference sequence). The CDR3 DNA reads TGTGCCACCAGCAGAGGGGCATTCAATGAGCAGTTCTTC. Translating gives CATSRGAFNEQFF.

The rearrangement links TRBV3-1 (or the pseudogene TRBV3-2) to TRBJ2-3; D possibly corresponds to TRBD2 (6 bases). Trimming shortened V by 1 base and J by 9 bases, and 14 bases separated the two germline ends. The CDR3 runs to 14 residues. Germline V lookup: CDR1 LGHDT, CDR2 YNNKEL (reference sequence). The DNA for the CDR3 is TGTGCCAGCAGCCAAGGTCCACGGGGAGGAACGCAGTATTTT. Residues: CASSQGPRGGTQYF.

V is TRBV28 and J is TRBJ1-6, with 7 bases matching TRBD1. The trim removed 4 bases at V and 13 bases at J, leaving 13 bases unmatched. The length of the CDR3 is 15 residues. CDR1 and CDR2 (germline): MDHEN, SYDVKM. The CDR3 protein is CASSWQGTASSPLHF. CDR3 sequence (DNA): TGTGCCAGCAGTTGGCAAGGGACAGCCTCTTCTCCCCTCCACTTT.

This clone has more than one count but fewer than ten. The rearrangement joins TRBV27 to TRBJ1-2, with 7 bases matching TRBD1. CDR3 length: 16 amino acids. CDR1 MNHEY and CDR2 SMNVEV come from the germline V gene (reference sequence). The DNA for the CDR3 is TGTGCGGCCTCCCCCCGACAGGGAAGGAGACTCTATGGCTACACCTTC. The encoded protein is CAASPRQGRRLYGYTF.

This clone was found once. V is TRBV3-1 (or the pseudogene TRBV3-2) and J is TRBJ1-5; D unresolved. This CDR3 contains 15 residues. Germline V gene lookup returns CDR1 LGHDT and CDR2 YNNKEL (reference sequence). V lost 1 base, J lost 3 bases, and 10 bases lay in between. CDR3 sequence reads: CASSQGGRPNQPQHF. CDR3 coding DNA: TGTGCCAGCAGCCAAGGCGGGCGGCCCAATCAGCCCCAGCATTTT.

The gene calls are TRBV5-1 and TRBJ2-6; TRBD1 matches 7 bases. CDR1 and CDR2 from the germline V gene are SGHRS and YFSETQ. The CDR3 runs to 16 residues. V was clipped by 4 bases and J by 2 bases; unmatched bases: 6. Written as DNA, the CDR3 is TGCGCCAGCAGCCCATTAGACAGGGCTGGGGCCAACGTCCTGACTTTC. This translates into CASSPLDRAGANVLTF. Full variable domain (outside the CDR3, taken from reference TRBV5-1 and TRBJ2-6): KAGVTQTPRYLIKTRGQQVTLSCSPISGHRSVSWYQQTPGQGLQFLFEYFSETQRNKGNFPGRFSGRQFSNSRSEMNVSTLELGDSALYLCASSPLDRAGANVLTFGAGSRLTVL.

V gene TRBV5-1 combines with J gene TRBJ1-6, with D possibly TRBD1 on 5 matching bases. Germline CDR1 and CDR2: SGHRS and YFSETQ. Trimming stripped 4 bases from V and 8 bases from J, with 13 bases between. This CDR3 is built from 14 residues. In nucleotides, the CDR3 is TGCGCCAGCAGCGGCGGCAGGGAATATTCACCCCTCCACTTT. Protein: CASSGGREYSPLHF.

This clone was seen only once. The CDR3 region has the DNA TGTGCCAGCAGCTTGACAGGGGGTCGCACAGATACGCAGTATTTT. It specifies CASSLTGGRTDTQYF. The genes are TRBV5-4 and TRBJ2-3; 8 bases are a match to TRBD1. J lost 1 base, V lost 1 base, and 2 bases had no gene match. The V gene's germline CDR1 is SGHNT and CDR2 YYREEE (reference sequence). The CDR3 extends over 15 amino acids.

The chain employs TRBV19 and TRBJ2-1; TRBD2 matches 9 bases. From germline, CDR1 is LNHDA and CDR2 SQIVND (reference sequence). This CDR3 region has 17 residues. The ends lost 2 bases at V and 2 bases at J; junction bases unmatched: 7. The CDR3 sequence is CASSIRGGRAAYNEQFF. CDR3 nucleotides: TGTGCCAGTAGTATAAGGGGCGGGAGGGCCGCCTACAATGAGCAGTTCTTC.

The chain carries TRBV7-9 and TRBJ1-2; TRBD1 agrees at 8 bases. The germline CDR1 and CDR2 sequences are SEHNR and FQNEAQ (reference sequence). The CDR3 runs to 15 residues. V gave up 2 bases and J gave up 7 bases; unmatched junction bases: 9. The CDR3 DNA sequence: TGTGCCAGCAGCTTATGGGGCAGGGGGCGAGGTGGCTACACCTTC. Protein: CASSLWGRGRGGYTF.

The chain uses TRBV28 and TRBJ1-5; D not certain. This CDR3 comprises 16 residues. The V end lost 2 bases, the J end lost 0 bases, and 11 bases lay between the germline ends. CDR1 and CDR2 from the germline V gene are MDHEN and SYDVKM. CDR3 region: CASSLGSGNSNQPQHF. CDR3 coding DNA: TGTGCCAGCAGTTTAGGATCGGGGAATAGCAATCAGCCCCAGCATTTT.

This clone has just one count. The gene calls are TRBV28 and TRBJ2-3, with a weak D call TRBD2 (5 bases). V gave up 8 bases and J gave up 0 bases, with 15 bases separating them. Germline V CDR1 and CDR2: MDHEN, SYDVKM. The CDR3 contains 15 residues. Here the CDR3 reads CASWSRWTSTDTQYF. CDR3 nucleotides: TGTGCCAGCTGGTCGAGATGGACTAGCACAGATACGCAGTATTTT.

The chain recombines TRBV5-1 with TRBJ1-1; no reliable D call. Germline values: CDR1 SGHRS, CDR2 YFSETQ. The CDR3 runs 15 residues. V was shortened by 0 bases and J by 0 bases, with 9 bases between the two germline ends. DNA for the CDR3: TGCGCCAGCAGCTTGGGACACAGAATGAACACTGAAGCTTTCTTT. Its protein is CASSLGHRMNTEAFF.